The rows below give T cell receptor beta chains drawn from one sample of a study of blood T cells in healthy people across ages. TCRdb passed the 5' RACE reads through MiXCR, listing each CDR3 protein once. The sample lists 700,000 or so distinct CDR3 sequences; 22% were seen once. The material sequenced was blood. The receptors originated from a man in his sixties or seventies in good health. The CDR3 runs from the conserved cysteine through the conserved F or W. D genes are given only for firm matches. A clone size is listed for some rows: how often the clone was seen (once, few, many), or a class if it is expanded.

abundance	len	v_gene	j_gene	d_gene	CDR3nt	CDR3aa
NA	18	TRBV24-1	TRBJ2-2	TRBD2	TGTGCCACCAGTGACCCTAGGACGGGGGGGCTCGAGACCGGGGAGCTGTTTTTT	CATSDPRTGGLETGELFF
few	14	TRBV5-1	TRBJ1-4	NA	TGCGCCAGCAGCTTGGGGCAGTTGAATGAAAAACTGTTTTTT	CASSLGQLNEKLFF
few	15	TRBV20-1	TRBJ2-5	TRBD1	TGCAGTGCTAGATACCAGGGGGCGTACCAAGAGACCCAGTACTTC	CSARYQGAYQETQYF
NA	16	TRBV9	TRBJ2-1	TRBD1	TGTGCCAGCAGCGTAGCCCTAGGACAGGGGGACGATGAGCAGTTCTTC	CASSVALGQGDDEQFF
few	15	TRBV5-6	TRBJ2-1	NA	TGTGCCAGCAGCTTAGGTGGGATCGAGGGCAATGAGCAGTTCTTC	CASSLGGIEGNEQFF
few	16	TRBV4-3	TRBJ1-3	NA	TGCGCCAGCAGCCAAGTTAGGCAGTCCTCTGGAAACACCATATATTTT	CASSQVRQSSGNTIYF
many	11	TRBV29-1	TRBJ1-4	NA	TGCAGCGTGGAGACAGGTGAAAAACTGTTTTTT	CSVETGEKLFF
few	15	TRBV9	TRBJ2-1	NA	TGTGCCAGCAGCCCCCGCGAGAAGTCCTACAATGAGCAGTTCTTC	CASSPREKSYNEQFF
NA	14	TRBV20-1	TRBJ2-1	NA	TGCAGTGCTGGAGATCTGAGGGCCGACAATGAGCAGTTCTTC	CSAGDLRADNEQFF
NA	15	TRBV5-1	TRBJ1-1	TRBD1	TGCGCCAGCAGTAGAGCGGCAGGGGGCGGTTCTGAAGCTTTCTTT	CASSRAAGGGSEAFF
NA	12	TRBV5-1	TRBJ2-5	NA	TGCGCCAGCAGCTTGTCCGGGGGCTCCCAGTACTTC	CASSLSGGSQYF
many	14	TRBV5-1	TRBJ2-3	NA	TGCGCCAGCAGCCTTAAAGAAGGGCAAGCTACGCAGTATTTT	CASSLKEGQATQYF
NA	17	TRBV14	TRBJ2-5	TRBD2	TGTGCCAGCAGCCAGGAGCATAGCGGGGTGTACCAAGAGACCCAGTACTTC	CASSQEHSGVYQETQYF
many	13	TRBV29-1	TRBJ1-2	NA	TGCAGCGTGGCCCAACAGGAGTACTATGGCTACACCTTC	CSVAQQEYYGYTF
few	14	TRBV7-9	TRBJ1-2	NA	TGTGCCAGCAGCCCCGACCCTAGCCTAGCGGGCTACACCTTC	CASSPDPSLAGYTF
few	15	TRBV2	TRBJ2-2	TRBD1	TGTGCCAGCAGCGACAGGGGGACAACAACCGGGGAGCTGTTTTTT	CASSDRGTTTGELFF
NA	16	TRBV12-3/TRBV12-4	TRBJ1-5	TRBD1	TGTGCCAGCAGTTATAGGAGACAGGGGGCGGAACAGCCCCAGCATTTT	CASSYRRQGAEQPQHF
few	15	TRBV12-5	TRBJ1-2	TRBD1	TGTGCTAGTGGTTCCCCCGAACAGGGGGCGCTTGGCTACACCTTC	CASGSPEQGALGYTF
NA	16	TRBV6-1	TRBJ1-2	TRBD1	TGTGCCAGCAGTGAAGCGATGACAGGGGGCAACTATGGCTACACCTTC	CASSEAMTGGNYGYTF
NA	15	TRBV7-8	TRBJ1-5	NA	TGTGCCAGCACCAATTGGCACGGGCCAAATCAGCCCCAGCATTTT	CASTNWHGPNQPQHF
NA	15	TRBV5-1	TRBJ2-5	TRBD2	TGCGCCAGCAGCTTGGCAGCGGGATATGGGGAGACCCAGTACTTT	CASSLAAGYGETQYF
few	14	TRBV6-5	TRBJ2-2	TRBD2	TGTGCCAGCAGTTACGGCGGGGGCACCGGGGAGCTGTTTTTT	CASSYGGGTGELFF
few	15	TRBV28	TRBJ2-7	TRBD1	TGTGCCAGCAGCGGCACGGACAGGGTCTCCTACGAGCAGTACTTC	CASSGTDRVSYEQYF
few	12	TRBV6-2/TRBV6-3	TRBJ1-2	NA	TGTGCCACCACTACAGGGAACTATGGCTACACCTTC	CATTTGNYGYTF
few	15	TRBV4-1	TRBJ2-3	TRBD2	TGCGCCAGCAGCCAAGGGGGGGCTAGCGGGATTACGCAGTATTTT	CASSQGGASGITQYF
few	18	TRBV20-1	TRBJ2-2	TRBD2	TGCAGTGCTTACTCCGGGACTAGCGGGGGGAGTGTAGCCGGGGAGCTGTTTTTT	CSAYSGTSGGSVAGELFF
few	12	TRBV6-6	TRBJ2-3	NA	TGTGCCAGCAGTTACGACCCCTGGGCGCAGTATTTT	CASSYDPWAQYF
NA	14	TRBV12-3/TRBV12-4	TRBJ2-7	NA	TGTGCCAGCAGTCCGACACCGAGCTCCTACGAGCAGTACTTC	CASSPTPSSYEQYF
many	15	TRBV6-5	TRBJ2-7	NA	TGTGCCAGTAGCGCAACGGGGTTCACGACCTACGAGCAGTACTTC	CASSATGFTTYEQYF
few	15	TRBV11-3	TRBJ2-3	NA	TGTGCCAGCAGCTTAGGATTAACAGGCACAGATACGCAGTATTTT	CASSLGLTGTDTQYF
NA	15	TRBV5-6	TRBJ1-1	NA	TGTGCCAGCAGCTTGGTGGGTCGGGCGAACACTGAAGCTTTCTTT	CASSLVGRANTEAFF
few	13	TRBV3-1	TRBJ2-1	NA	TGTGCCAGCAGCCAAGTAAGGGTCAATGAGCAGTTCTTC	CASSQVRVNEQFF
few	15	TRBV6-5	TRBJ2-5	TRBD1	TGTGCCAGCAGTTACCTATCGACAGGGCCGGAGACCCAGTACTTC	CASSYLSTGPETQYF
NA	15	TRBV3-1	TRBJ1-1	NA	TGTGCCAGCAGCCTGAACGGCCGGGCTTACACTGAAGCTTTCTTT	CASSLNGRAYTEAFF
NA	13	TRBV20-1	TRBJ2-5	NA	TGCAGTGCTAGAACGCCAGGGCAAGAGACCCAGTACTTC	CSARTPGQETQYF
few	10	TRBV20-1	TRBJ2-7	NA	TGCAGTGCTATCTACAGGGAGCAGTTGTTC	CSAIYREQLF
few	15	TRBV4-1	TRBJ1-5	TRBD1	TGCGCCAGCAGCCAAGGGGACAGGGGGCTTCAGCCCCAGCATTTT	CASSQGDRGLQPQHF
few	15	TRBV28	TRBJ2-7	NA	TGTGCCAGCAGTTTATACAGGATAGATCTCTACGAGCAGTACTTC	CASSLYRIDLYEQYF
few	14	TRBV7-9	TRBJ1-1	NA	TGTGCCAGCAGTCGTACAGGTGACGGCCCTGAAGCTTTCTTT	CASSRTGDGPEAFF
many	15	TRBV7-2	TRBJ2-3	NA	TGTGCCAGCAGCCTATACGGGGGGCAGGCAGATACGCAGTATTTT	CASSLYGGQADTQYF
NA	17	TRBV7-6	TRBJ2-3	TRBD2	TGTGCCAGCAGTGCGCGGGGGGATTCCCCTAGCACAGATACGCAGTATTTT	CASSARGDSPSTDTQYF